This TCR beta chain derives from a study of T cell changes during pregnancy in multiple sclerosis. Germline CDR1 reads ENHRY; CDR2 reads SYGVKD. There are 16 residues in the CDR3. Trimming took 2 bases from V and 5 from J, leaving 16 bases between them. Profiled with immunoSEQ multiplex PCR; TCRdb holds only in-frame clones, not every one. Seen here are under 95,000 clones, 85% to 95% observed once, and the top ten hold about 0.8%. The TCR was taken from a female donor in good health, enrolled as a control in a pregnancy study. The source was peripheral blood, collected in the second trimester of pregnancy. The chain is built from TRBV10-3 and TRBJ1-5; perhaps TRBD1 as D (6 bases). The CDR3 loop reads CAISETRTGLDQPQHF. For the CDR3, the DNA is TGTGCCATCAGTGAGACGCGTACAGGGTTGGATCAGCCCCAGCATTTT.